This T cell receptor (beta chain) was captured in a study of immune evolution from preneoplasia to lung adenocarcinoma. V lost 1 base to trimming and J lost 8 bases; unmatched junction nucleotides: 4. Germline CDR1 and CDR2: GTSNPN and SVGIG (reference sequence). The CDR3 has 13 residues. TCRdb keeps only in-frame clones here, not all; method: immunoSEQ multiplex PCR. This table holds around 11,000 clones, around 76% found once. This chain links TRBV30 with TRBJ1-4; 7 bases are a match to TRBD1. The sequence came from a person in their sixties or seventies with lung adenocarcinoma. Sequenced: FFPE minimally invasive lung adenocarcinoma tissue. The CDR3 region has the DNA TGTGCCTGGAGTGGGACAGGCTTGGAAAAACTGTTTTTT. Protein: CAWSGTGLEKLFF.